The rows below give T cell receptor beta chains drawn from one sample of a study of shared clonotypes between healthy human individuals. Assay: immunoSEQ multiplex PCR; the TCRdb copy retains only in-frame clones and omits some. The table has under 1,100,000 clones, approximately 80% seen once. Sequenced material: memory CD4+ T cells from PBMCs. These TCRs come from a man aged 18 to 30 in good health. Some clones in this sample may be carry-over from other donors' samples. CDR3s include the opening cysteine and the closing phenylalanine or tryptophan. The D gene is left open where the match is weak. Only part of the rows carry a size: once, few, many, or a class if the clone is expanded.

size: -; J: TRBJ1-2; V: TRBV7-8; D: -; CDR3: CASSLTTRVYGYTF; DNA: TGTGCCAGCAGCTTAACTACCAGGGTGTATGGCTACACCTTC
size: -; J: TRBJ2-1; V: TRBV19; D: TRBD2; CDR3: CASSIGVAGGLEQFF; DNA: TGTGCCAGTAGTATTGGGGTAGCGGGAGGGCTTGAGCAGTTCTTC
size: -; J: TRBJ1-2; V: TRBV11-2; D: -; CDR3: CASSLVGGDYGYTF; DNA: TGTGCCAGCAGCTTAGTCGGGGGCGACTATGGCTACACCTTC
size: -; J: TRBJ1-2; V: TRBV19; D: TRBD1; CDR3: CASSIGQARKYGYTF; DNA: TGTGCCAGTAGTATTGGACAGGCGCGAAAATATGGCTACACCTTC
size: few; J: TRBJ2-2; V: TRBV4-2; D: TRBD2; CDR3: CASSQDWEREGNTGELFF; DNA: TGTGCCAGCAGCCAAGATTGGGAGCGGGAGGGGAACACCGGGGAGCTGTTTTTT
size: -; J: TRBJ2-5; V: TRBV2; D: -; CDR3: CASSVLGFQETQYF; DNA: TGTGCCAGCAGTGTACTAGGATTCCAAGAGACCCAGTACTTC
size: -; J: TRBJ1-1; V: TRBV6-6; D: -; CDR3: CASSPPRLRRNTEAFF; DNA: TGTGCCAGCAGTCCACCACGCCTCCGGAGGAACACTGAAGCTTTCTTT
size: -; J: TRBJ2-1; V: TRBV6-5; D: TRBD2; CDR3: CASSLSGTSGDNEQFF; DNA: TGTGCCAGCAGTTTATCCGGGACTAGCGGGGACAATGAGCAGTTCTTC
size: -; J: TRBJ2-7; V: TRBV9; D: TRBD1; CDR3: CASSVGQGAYEQYF; DNA: TGTGCCAGCAGCGTCGGACAGGGGGCTTACGAGCAGTACTTC
size: -; J: TRBJ1-6; V: TRBV4-2; D: -; CDR3: CASSQQPGGGSPLHF; DNA: TGTGCCAGCAGCCAGCAGCCGGGGGGAGGCTCACCCCTCCACTTT
size: -; J: TRBJ2-1; V: TRBV28; D: -; CDR3: CAAREAYNEQFF; DNA: TGTGCCGCCCGCGAGGCCTACAATGAGCAGTTCTTC
size: few; J: TRBJ2-7; V: TRBV28; D: TRBD1; CDR3: CASSLPQGALAEQYF; DNA: TGTGCCAGCAGTCTACCCCAGGGGGCGCTTGCCGAGCAGTACTTC
size: few; J: TRBJ1-2; V: TRBV10-3; D: TRBD1; CDR3: CAISESQGADGYTF; DNA: TGTGCCATCAGTGAAAGCCAGGGGGCGGATGGCTACACCTTC
size: -; J: TRBJ1-1; V: TRBV19; D: -; CDR3: CASSINRGGTEAFF; DNA: TGTGCCAGTAGTATTAATCGGGGAGGAACTGAAGCTTTCTTT
size: -; J: TRBJ2-1; V: TRBV10-2; D: TRBD2; CDR3: CASSEYYTSGYNEQFF; DNA: TGCGCCAGCAGTGAGTACTATACTAGCGGGTACAATGAGCAGTTCTTC
size: -; J: TRBJ1-4; V: TRBV5-4; D: -; CDR3: CASSLGAGGEKLFF; DNA: TGTGCCAGCAGCTTGGGTGCGGGGGGTGAAAAACTGTTTTTT
size: -; J: TRBJ1-6; V: TRBV30; D: TRBD1; CDR3: CASQTGWNSPLHF; DNA: TGTGCCTCGCAGACAGGGTGGAATTCACCCCTCCACTTT
size: -; J: TRBJ1-1; V: TRBV9; D: TRBD1; CDR3: CASSPWTGLNTEAFF; DNA: TGTGCCAGCAGCCCGTGGACAGGACTGAACACTGAAGCTTTCTTT
size: -; J: TRBJ2-7; V: TRBV11-2; D: TRBD1; CDR3: CASSRVGQLYEQYF; DNA: TGTGCCAGCAGCAGGGTGGGACAGTTATACGAGCAGTACTTC
size: -; J: TRBJ2-1; V: TRBV20-1; D: -; CDR3: CSATYYNEQFF; DNA: TGCAGTGCTACTTACTACAATGAGCAGTTCTTC
size: -; J: TRBJ2-7; V: TRBV7-2; D: TRBD2; CDR3: CASSPTSGGFSSYEQYF; DNA: TGTGCCAGCAGCCCCACTAGCGGGGGTTTCTCCTCCTACGAGCAGTACTTC
size: many; J: TRBJ2-7; V: TRBV7-9; D: -; CDR3: CASSLWADYEQYF; DNA: TGTGCCAGCAGCCTGTGGGCCGACTACGAGCAGTACTTC
size: -; J: TRBJ2-1; V: TRBV6-6; D: TRBD2; CDR3: CASSYSGTSGSQQFF; DNA: TGTGCCAGCAGTTACTCCGGGACTAGCGGGAGCCAGCAGTTCTTC
size: -; J: TRBJ2-1; V: TRBV5-1; D: -; CDR3: CASSPLAGEQFF; DNA: TGCGCCAGCAGCCCACTAGCTGGTGAGCAGTTCTTC
size: -; J: TRBJ2-3; V: TRBV30; D: -; CDR3: CASPRSGSTDTQYF; DNA: TGTGCCTCCCCGAGGAGCGGATCCACAGATACGCAGTATTTT
size: -; J: TRBJ2-7; V: TRBV7-8; D: TRBD1; CDR3: CASSLVAGTAYYEQYF; DNA: TGTGCCAGCAGCTTAGTAGCCGGGACAGCCTACTACGAGCAGTACTTC
size: -; J: TRBJ2-1; V: TRBV11-3; D: -; CDR3: CASSLGVYNEQFF; DNA: TGTGCCAGCAGCTTAGGCGTGTACAATGAGCAGTTCTTC
size: -; J: TRBJ2-3; V: TRBV5-6; D: TRBD2; CDR3: CASSLVSGTSTDTQYF; DNA: TGTGCCAGCAGCTTGGTTAGCGGGACGAGCACAGATACGCAGTATTTT
size: few; J: TRBJ2-2; V: TRBV7-2; D: -; CDR3: CASSPTNTGELFF; DNA: TGTGCCAGCAGCCCGACGAACACCGGGGAGCTGTTTTTT
size: -; J: TRBJ2-1; V: TRBV25-1; D: -; CDR3: CASSGSSGLSYNEQFF; DNA: TGTGCCAGCAGTGGAAGTAGCGGACTCTCCTACAATGAGCAGTTCTTC
size: -; J: TRBJ2-7; V: TRBV5-1; D: TRBD2; CDR3: CASSPITGGHEQYF; DNA: TGCGCCAGCAGCCCGATTACGGGAGGCCACGAGCAGTACTTC
size: -; J: TRBJ2-7; V: TRBV7-2; D: -; CDR3: CASSYRTGPNEQYF; DNA: TGTGCCAGCAGCTATAGGACGGGACCCAACGAGCAGTACTTC
size: -; J: TRBJ2-7; V: TRBV5-3; D: TRBD1; CDR3: CARSLERTGTYEQYF; DNA: TGTGCCAGAAGCTTGGAACGGACAGGGACCTACGAGCAGTACTTC
size: -; J: TRBJ1-2; V: TRBV6-1; D: -; CDR3: CASRSMAGNYGYTF; DNA: TGTGCCAGCAGGTCTATGGCAGGGAACTATGGCTACACCTTC
size: -; J: TRBJ2-5; V: TRBV5-6; D: TRBD1; CDR3: CASSRGPQETQYF; DNA: TGTGCCAGCAGTAGGGGGCCTCAAGAGACCCAGTACTTC
size: -; J: TRBJ1-4; V: TRBV7-8; D: TRBD1; CDR3: CASSLGVSGQPTNEKLFF; DNA: TGTGCCAGCAGCTTAGGAGTTTCGGGACAGCCAACTAATGAAAAACTGTTTTTT
size: -; J: TRBJ2-5; V: TRBV28; D: TRBD1; CDR3: CASSLWGRRDRVPETQYF; DNA: TGTGCCAGCAGTTTATGGGGCCGCCGGGACAGGGTTCCCGAGACCCAGTACTTC
size: -; J: TRBJ2-3; V: TRBV9; D: -; CDR3: CASSVGKGGFSTDTQYF; DNA: TGTGCCAGCAGCGTAGGAAAGGGGGGGTTTAGCACAGATACGCAGTATTTT
size: -; J: TRBJ1-2; V: TRBV4-2; D: TRBD1; CDR3: CASSPNRDSLGRSTF; DNA: TGTGCCAGCAGCCCAAACCGGGACAGCCTTGGGAGAAGCACCTTC
size: few; J: TRBJ1-1; V: TRBV5-1; D: -; CDR3: CASSLQGDAEAFF; DNA: TGCGCCAGCAGCTTGCAAGGGGACGCTGAAGCTTTCTTT
size: -; J: TRBJ1-1; V: TRBV30; D: -; CDR3: CAYRENTEAFF; DNA: TGTGCCTATAGAGAGAACACTGAAGCTTTCTTT
size: few; J: TRBJ1-1; V: TRBV27; D: -; CDR3: CASSFTVRGTEAFF; DNA: TGTGCCAGCAGTTTTACAGTCAGGGGCACTGAAGCTTTCTTT
size: -; J: TRBJ2-5; V: TRBV11-2; D: -; CDR3: CASSFVVGLGETQYF; DNA: TGTGCCAGCAGCTTCGTGGTAGGGCTTGGAGAGACCCAGTACTTC
size: -; J: TRBJ2-7; V: TRBV9; D: TRBD2; CDR3: CASSPKRTSGRSYEQYF; DNA: TGTGCCAGCAGCCCCAAAAGGACTAGCGGGAGGTCCTACGAGCAGTACTTC
size: -; J: TRBJ2-7; V: TRBV11-2; D: -; CDR3: CASSPIRDGTYEQYF; DNA: TGTGCCAGCAGCCCGATACGGGACGGGACCTACGAGCAGTACTTC
size: -; J: TRBJ1-1; V: TRBV7-3; D: -; CDR3: CASSRDPNTEAFF; DNA: TGTGCCAGCAGCCGGGACCCGAACACTGAAGCTTTCTTT
size: -; J: TRBJ1-2; V: TRBV19; D: -; CDR3: CATQDPRGGYYGYTF; DNA: TGTGCCACCCAGGACCCCAGGGGCGGGTACTATGGCTACACCTTC
size: -; J: TRBJ1-5; V: TRBV6-6; D: TRBD1; CDR3: CASSYSRQGRQPQHF; DNA: TGTGCCAGCAGTTACTCGAGACAGGGGCGGCAGCCCCAGCATTTT
size: -; J: TRBJ1-5; V: TRBV5-6; D: -; CDR3: CASSLGWTANQPQHF; DNA: TGTGCCAGCAGCTTGGGTTGGACAGCAAATCAGCCCCAGCATTTT
size: -; J: TRBJ2-7; V: TRBV9; D: TRBD2; CDR3: CASSVSGASYEQYF; DNA: TGTGCCAGCAGCGTTAGCGGGGCCTCCTACGAGCAGTACTTC
size: -; J: TRBJ2-5; V: TRBV18; D: TRBD1; CDR3: CASSPRVTGGAETQYF; DNA: TGTGCCAGCTCACCACGGGTGACAGGGGGTGCGGAGACCCAGTACTTC
size: -; J: TRBJ1-1; V: TRBV30; D: TRBD1; CDR3: CAWSGGGEEAFF; DNA: TGTGCCTGGAGTGGAGGGGGCGAAGAAGCTTTCTTT
size: once; J: TRBJ2-3; V: TRBV29-1; D: -; CDR3: CSVLWGYTDTQYF; DNA: TGCAGCGTTCTATGGGGGTACACAGATACGCAGTATTTT
size: -; J: TRBJ1-4; V: TRBV2; D: -; CDR3: CASRAGSNEKLFF; DNA: TGTGCCAGCAGAGCAGGGTCGAACGAAAAACTGTTTTTT
size: few; J: TRBJ2-1; V: TRBV5-1; D: -; CDR3: CASRVPGLNDNEQFF; DNA: TGCGCCAGCAGAGTCCCAGGTCTTAATGACAATGAGCAGTTCTTC
size: -; J: TRBJ2-5; V: TRBV25-1; D: -; CDR3: CASSRQAGAQYF; DNA: TGTGCCAGCAGTCGACAGGCGGGGGCCCAGTACTTC
size: few; J: TRBJ2-3; V: TRBV5-1; D: TRBD2; CDR3: CASAIAGPPDTQYF; DNA: TGCGCCAGCGCAATAGCGGGGCCCCCAGATACGCAGTATTTT
size: -; J: TRBJ1-4; V: TRBV4-2; D: -; CDR3: CASSQGGYEKLFF; DNA: TGTGCCAGCAGCCAAGGGGGGTATGAAAAACTGTTTTTT
size: -; J: TRBJ1-1; V: TRBV18; D: -; CDR3: CASSLLGAVVTEAFF; DNA: TGTGCCAGCTCACTTTTAGGGGCAGTGGTAACTGAAGCTTTCTTT
size: once; J: TRBJ2-5; V: TRBV30; D: -; CDR3: CAWSGAETQYF; DNA: TGTGCCTGGAGTGGGGCCGAGACCCAGTACTTC